This T cell receptor beta chain was recovered during a study of cytomegalovirus exposure and HLA in healthy donors. The PCR had 60 Vbeta and 13 Jbeta primers. Some clones are missing from TCRdb's copy, which holds only in-frame ones; the method was immunoSEQ multiplex PCR. The sample includes about 96,000 clones, more than 60% of them seen just once. V lost 3 bases and J 0 bases, leaving 10 bases between the germline ends. The germline CDR1 and CDR2 sequences are SGDLS and YYNGEE. CDR3 length: 14 residues. The chain couples TRBV9 to TRBJ2-7; D is perhaps TRBD1 (6 bases). The sequence derives from a man aged 25-40 years in good health and CMV-seronegative. The specimen was PBMCs. This chain's CDR3 is CASSGRDNSYEQYF. The CDR3 DNA is TGTGCCAGCAGCGGCCGGGACAACTCCTACGAGCAGTACTTC.